The 9 T cell receptor beta chains below all came from one sample that was sequenced in a study of preoperative IRX-2 immunotherapy in early breast cancer. This table comes from immunoSEQ multiplex PCR, and its TCRdb copy is limited to in-frame clones, with some not included. The table includes 32,000 or so clones, 75% to 90% detected once. Treatment defined: preoperative locoregional IRX-2 cytokine immunotherapy. Sequenced here: lymph node tissue, sampled from a patient treated with IRX-2 immunotherapy. These receptors came from a human donor with breast cancer.

The genes are TRBV29-1 and TRBJ1-1; D not resolved. Germline V lookup: CDR1 SQVTM, CDR2 ANQGSEA. The CDR3 has 13 residues. The V and J ends lost 5 bases and 4 bases respectively, with 14 bases between them. The CDR3 DNA reads TGCAGCGTTAAACATCCTGGAGGCACTGAAGCTTTCTTT. Protein product: CSVKHPGGTEAFF.

The chain employs TRBV15 and TRBJ2-1; D not resolved. CDR1 is LNHNV and CDR2 is YYDKDF in the germline V gene (reference sequence). The CDR3 covers 14 residues. V shed 4 bases and J shed 7 bases, with 14 bases lying between them. CDR3 in amino acids: CATSTWLIHNEQFF. The CDR3 region has the DNA TGTGCCACCAGCACCTGGCTGATACATAATGAGCAGTTCTTC.

The chain uses TRBV19 and TRBJ2-1; D is unresolved. Per germline, CDR1 LNHDA and CDR2 SQIVND (reference sequence). Trimming removed 5 bases at V and 9 bases at J, with 20 bases between. CDR3 length: 15 residues. CDR3 coding DNA: TGTGCCAGTAGTCCCCAAGGGCCATTCAGTATTGAGCAGTTCTTC. Residues: CASSPQGPFSIEQFF. The entire variable domain, with the rest obtained from reference TRBV19 and TRBJ2-1, is as follows: DGGITQSPKYLFRKEGQNVTLSCEQNLNHDAMYWYRQDPGQGLRLIYYSQIVNDFQKGDIAEGYSVSREKKESFPLTVTSAQKNPTAFYLCASSPQGPFSIEQFFGPGTRLTVL.

This clone was detected only a few times. V is TRBV7-7 and J is TRBJ2-3; TRBD1 or TRBD2 may be the D gene (5 bases each). CDR3 length: 14 residues. Germline assignment: CDR1 SSHAT and CDR2 FNYEAQ (reference sequence). V lost 4 bases and J 4 bases, leaving 12 bases between the germline ends. DNA for the CDR3: TGTGCCAGCAGCTACTGGGGGAGTGCAGATACGCAGTATTTT. Its protein is CASSYWGSADTQYF.

This clone was counted between two and nine times. The V call is TRBV30, the J call TRBJ1-1, with D hard to call. From germline, CDR1 is GTSNPN and CDR2 SVGIG (reference sequence). The V end lost 5 bases, the J end lost 9 bases, and 13 bases lay between the germline ends. The length of the CDR3 is 11 residues. The CDR3 loop reads CAWVGRGKAFF. CDR3 coding DNA: TGTGCCTGGGTCGGACGGGGAAAAGCTTTCTTT.

This clone was picked up a small number of times. The J gene is TRBJ2-3, the V gene TRBV1; the table's TRBD2 call for D was not verified on the DNA. TRBV1 is termed a pseudogene. This CDR3 contains 14 residues. CDR3 nucleotide sequence: TGCGCCAGCAGCCAAGACGGGGGGACAGATACGCAGTATTTT. Its protein product is CASSQDGGTDTQYF.

The rearrangement uses TRBV29-1 and TRBJ2-2; D gene unclear. Trimming left V 5 bases short and J 0 bases short, with 10 bases between. Germline V CDR1 and CDR2: SQVTM, ANQGSEA. The CDR3 contains 14 residues. CDR3: CSVSQNANTGELFF. The CDR3 region has the DNA TGCAGCGTTTCGCAGAATGCGAACACCGGGGAGCTGTTTTTT.

For the CDR3, the DNA is TGTGCCAGTTATAGCGGTGCCGGGGAGCTGTTTTTT. Protein: CASYSGAGELFF. V is TRBV19 and J is TRBJ2-2; TRBD2 is a possible D gene (6 bases). V was clipped by 8 bases and J by 6 bases, with 10 bases between them. The length of the CDR3 is 12 residues. Per germline, CDR1 LNHDA and CDR2 SQIVND (reference sequence).

This clone was seen a few times. The chain couples TRBV14 to TRBJ2-7; 11 positions match TRBD1. Germline loops: CDR1 SGHDN, CDR2 FVKESK. Trimming cost V 1 base and J 6 bases; bases outside gene matches: 2. CDR3 length: 14 amino acids. Here the CDR3 reads CASSQGTGGSEQYF. CDR3 sequence (DNA): TGTGCCAGCAGCCAAGGGACAGGGGGCAGCGAGCAGTACTTC.